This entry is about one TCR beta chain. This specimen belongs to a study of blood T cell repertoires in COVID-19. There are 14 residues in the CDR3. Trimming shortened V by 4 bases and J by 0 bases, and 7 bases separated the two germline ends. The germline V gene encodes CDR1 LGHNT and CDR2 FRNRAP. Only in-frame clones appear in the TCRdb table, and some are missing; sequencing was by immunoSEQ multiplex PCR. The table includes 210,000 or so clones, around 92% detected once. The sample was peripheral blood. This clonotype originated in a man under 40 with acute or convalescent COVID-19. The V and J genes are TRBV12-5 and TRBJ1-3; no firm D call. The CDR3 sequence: CASGSIPSGNTIYF. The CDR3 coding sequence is TGTGCTAGTGGTTCAATTCCCTCTGGAAACACCATATATTTT.